This T cell receptor beta chain was sequenced during a study of T-cell reconstitution after alpha-beta-depleted transplantation in children. The sample holds many counts of this clonotype. CDR3 length: 15 amino acids. Trimming removed 6 bases from V and 0 bases from J; junction bases left unmatched: 3. Germline CDR1 and CDR2: ENHRY and SYGVKD. TCRbeta library preparation incorporated unique molecular identifiers. Each CDR3 protein is one row after TCRdb ran MiXCR on the PCR reads. Of about 610,000 distinct CDR3 sequences listed, about 11% are singletons. Here the sequenced sample was PBMCs from the stem cell graft donor, taken from the stem cell graft. The rearrangement uses TRBV10-3 and TRBJ2-2; 8 positions match TRBD1. The sequence derives from a human donor who donated a stem cell graft to a child with acute myeloid leukemia. CDR3 in DNA: TGTGCCATCAGCCGACAGGGGACGAACACCGGGGAGCTGTTTTTT. This translates into CAISRQGTNTGELFF.